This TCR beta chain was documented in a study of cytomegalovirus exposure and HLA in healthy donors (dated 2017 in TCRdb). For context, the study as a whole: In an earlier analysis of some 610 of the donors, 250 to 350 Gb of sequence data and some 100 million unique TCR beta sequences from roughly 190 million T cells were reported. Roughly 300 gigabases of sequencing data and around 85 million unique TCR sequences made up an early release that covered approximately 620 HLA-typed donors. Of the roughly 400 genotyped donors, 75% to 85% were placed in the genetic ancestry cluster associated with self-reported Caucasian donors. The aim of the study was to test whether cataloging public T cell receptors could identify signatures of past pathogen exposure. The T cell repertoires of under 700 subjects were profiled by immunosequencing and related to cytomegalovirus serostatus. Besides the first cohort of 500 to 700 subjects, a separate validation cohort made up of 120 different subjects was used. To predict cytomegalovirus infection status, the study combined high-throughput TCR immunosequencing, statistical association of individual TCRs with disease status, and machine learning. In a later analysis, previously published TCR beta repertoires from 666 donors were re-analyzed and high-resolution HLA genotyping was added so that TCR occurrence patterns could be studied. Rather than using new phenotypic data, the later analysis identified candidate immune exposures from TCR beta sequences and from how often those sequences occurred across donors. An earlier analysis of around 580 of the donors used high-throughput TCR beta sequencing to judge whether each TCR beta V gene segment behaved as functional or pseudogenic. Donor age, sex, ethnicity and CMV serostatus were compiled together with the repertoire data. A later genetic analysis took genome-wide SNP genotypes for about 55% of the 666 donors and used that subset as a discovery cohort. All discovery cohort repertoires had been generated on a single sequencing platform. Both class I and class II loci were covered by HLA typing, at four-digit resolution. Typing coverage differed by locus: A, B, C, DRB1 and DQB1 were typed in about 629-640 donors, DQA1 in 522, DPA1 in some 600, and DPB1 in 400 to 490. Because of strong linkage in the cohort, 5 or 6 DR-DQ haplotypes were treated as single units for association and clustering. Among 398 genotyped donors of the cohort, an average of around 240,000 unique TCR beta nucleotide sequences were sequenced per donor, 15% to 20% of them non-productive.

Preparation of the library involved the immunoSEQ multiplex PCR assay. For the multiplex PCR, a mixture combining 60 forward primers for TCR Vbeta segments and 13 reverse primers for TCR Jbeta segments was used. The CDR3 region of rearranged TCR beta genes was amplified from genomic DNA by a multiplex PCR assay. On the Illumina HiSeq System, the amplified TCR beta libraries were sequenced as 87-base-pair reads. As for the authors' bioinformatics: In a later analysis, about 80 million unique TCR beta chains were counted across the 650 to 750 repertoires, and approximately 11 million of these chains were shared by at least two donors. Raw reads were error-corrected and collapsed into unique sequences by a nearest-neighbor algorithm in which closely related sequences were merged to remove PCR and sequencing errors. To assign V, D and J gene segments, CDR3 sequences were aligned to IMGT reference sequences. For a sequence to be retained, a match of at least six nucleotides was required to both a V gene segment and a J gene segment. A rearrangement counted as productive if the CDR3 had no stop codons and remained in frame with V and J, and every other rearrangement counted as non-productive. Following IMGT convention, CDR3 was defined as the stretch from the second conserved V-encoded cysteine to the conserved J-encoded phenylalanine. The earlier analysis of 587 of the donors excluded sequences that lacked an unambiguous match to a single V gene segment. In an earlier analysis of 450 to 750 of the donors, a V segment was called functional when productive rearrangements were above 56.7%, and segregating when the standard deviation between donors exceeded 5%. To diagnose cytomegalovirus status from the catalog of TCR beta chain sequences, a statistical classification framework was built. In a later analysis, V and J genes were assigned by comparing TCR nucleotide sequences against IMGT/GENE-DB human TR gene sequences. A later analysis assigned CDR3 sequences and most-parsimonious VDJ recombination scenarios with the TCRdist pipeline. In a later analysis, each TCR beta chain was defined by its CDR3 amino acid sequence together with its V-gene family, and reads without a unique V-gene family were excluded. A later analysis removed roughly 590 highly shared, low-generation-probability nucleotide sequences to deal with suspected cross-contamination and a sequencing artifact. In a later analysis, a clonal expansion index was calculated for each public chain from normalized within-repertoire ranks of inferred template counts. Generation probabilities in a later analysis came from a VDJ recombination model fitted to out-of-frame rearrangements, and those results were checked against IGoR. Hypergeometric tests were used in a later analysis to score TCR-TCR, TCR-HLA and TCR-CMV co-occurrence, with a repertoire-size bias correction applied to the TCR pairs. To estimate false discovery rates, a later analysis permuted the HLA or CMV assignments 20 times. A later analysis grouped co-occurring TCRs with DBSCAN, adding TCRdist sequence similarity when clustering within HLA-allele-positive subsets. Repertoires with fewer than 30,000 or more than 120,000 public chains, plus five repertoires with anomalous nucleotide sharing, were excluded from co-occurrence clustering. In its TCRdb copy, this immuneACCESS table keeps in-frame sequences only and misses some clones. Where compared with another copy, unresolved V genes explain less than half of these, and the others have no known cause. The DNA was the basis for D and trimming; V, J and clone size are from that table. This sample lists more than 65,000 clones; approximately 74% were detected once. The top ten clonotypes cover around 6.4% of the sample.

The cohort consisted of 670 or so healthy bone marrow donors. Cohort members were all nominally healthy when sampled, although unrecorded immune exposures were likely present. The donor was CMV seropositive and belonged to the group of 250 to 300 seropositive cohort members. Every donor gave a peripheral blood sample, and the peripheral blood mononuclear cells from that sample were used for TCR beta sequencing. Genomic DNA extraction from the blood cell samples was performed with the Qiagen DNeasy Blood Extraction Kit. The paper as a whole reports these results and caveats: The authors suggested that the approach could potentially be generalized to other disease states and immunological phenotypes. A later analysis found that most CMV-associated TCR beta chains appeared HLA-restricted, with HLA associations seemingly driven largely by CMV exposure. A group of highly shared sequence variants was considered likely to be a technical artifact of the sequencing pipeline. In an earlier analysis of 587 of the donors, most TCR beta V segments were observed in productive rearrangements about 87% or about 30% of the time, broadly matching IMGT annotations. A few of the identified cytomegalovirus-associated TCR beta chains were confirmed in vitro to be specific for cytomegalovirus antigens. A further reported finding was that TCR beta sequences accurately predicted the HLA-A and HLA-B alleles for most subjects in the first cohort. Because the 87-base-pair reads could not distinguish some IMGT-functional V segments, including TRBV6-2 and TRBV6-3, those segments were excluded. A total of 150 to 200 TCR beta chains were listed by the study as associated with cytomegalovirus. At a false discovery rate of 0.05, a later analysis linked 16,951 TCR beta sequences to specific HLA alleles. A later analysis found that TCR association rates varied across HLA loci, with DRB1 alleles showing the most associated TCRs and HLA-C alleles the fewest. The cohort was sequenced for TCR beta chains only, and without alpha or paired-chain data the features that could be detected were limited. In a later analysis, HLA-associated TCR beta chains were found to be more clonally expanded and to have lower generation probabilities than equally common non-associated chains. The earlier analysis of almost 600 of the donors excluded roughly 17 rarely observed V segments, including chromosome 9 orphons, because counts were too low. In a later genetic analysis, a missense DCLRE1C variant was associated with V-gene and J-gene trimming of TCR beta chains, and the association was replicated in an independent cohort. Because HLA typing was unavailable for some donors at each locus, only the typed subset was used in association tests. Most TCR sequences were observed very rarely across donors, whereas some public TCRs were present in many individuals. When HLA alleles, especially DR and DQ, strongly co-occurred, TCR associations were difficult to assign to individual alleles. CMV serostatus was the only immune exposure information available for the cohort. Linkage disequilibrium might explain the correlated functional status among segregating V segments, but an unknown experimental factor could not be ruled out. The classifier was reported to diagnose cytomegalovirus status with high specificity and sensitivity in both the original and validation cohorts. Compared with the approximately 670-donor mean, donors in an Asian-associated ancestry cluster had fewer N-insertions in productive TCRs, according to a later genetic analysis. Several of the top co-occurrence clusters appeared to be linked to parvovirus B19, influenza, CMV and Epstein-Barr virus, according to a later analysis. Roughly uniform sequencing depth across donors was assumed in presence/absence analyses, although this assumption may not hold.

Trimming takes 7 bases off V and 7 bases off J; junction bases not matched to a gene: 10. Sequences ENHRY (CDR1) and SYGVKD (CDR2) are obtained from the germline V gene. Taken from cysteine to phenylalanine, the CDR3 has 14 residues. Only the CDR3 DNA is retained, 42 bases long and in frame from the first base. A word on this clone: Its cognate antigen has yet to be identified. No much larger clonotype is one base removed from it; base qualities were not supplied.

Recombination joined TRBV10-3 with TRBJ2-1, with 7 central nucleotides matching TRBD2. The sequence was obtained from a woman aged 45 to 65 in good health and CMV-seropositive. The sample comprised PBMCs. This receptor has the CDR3 CAIKRTSTENEQFF. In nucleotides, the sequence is TGTGCCATCAAGCGGACTAGTACAGAAAATGAGCAGTTCTTC.